This T cell receptor (beta chain) is from a study of T-cell reconstitution after alpha-beta-depleted transplantation in children. This clonotype showed up many times. Germline CDR1 is KGHDR and CDR2 is SFDVKD. V lost 6 bases to trimming and J lost 3 bases, with 11 bases between them. This CDR3 spans 14 amino acids. Unique molecular identifiers were incorporated during preparation of the TCRbeta library. TCRdb reprocessed the PCR reads via MiXCR and lists one record per CDR3 protein. The table has 260,000 or so distinct CDR3 sequences, more than 10% seen once. Here the sequenced sample was PBMCs from the stem cell graft donor, taken from the stem cell graft. This clonotype was sampled from a human donor who donated a stem cell graft to a child with acute lymphoblastic leukemia. V gene TRBV24-1 combines with J gene TRBJ1-5; D is possibly TRBD1 (6 bases). The CDR3 loop is CATSFRDTNQPQHF. The DNA of the CDR3 is TGTGCCACCAGTTTCCGGGACACCAATCAGCCCCAGCATTTT.